This T cell receptor beta chain was recorded in a study of HIV-infected patients and healthy controls. cDNA was made from roughly 470 ng RNA using alpha and beta constant primers. Alpha and beta chain libraries were made separately by chain-specific third strand synthesis with multiplexing indices. Each CDR3 protein is one row after TCRdb ran MiXCR on the 5' RACE reads. The repertoire holds some 6,200 distinct CDR3 sequences, with around 21% as singletons. Germline V gives CDR1 MDHEN, CDR2 SYDVKM. V shed 4 bases and J shed 4 bases, with 13 bases lying between them. The CDR3 totals 14 residues. By share, this clonotype counts as medium-sized. The repertoire came from unfractionated whole blood and reflected all unsorted peripheral T cells.

The chain couples TRBV28 to TRBJ1-1, with D unresolved. This receptor was identified in an adult with HIV infection. The sample was blood, taken before antiretroviral therapy. This chain's CDR3 is CASSSARGSTEAFF. CDR3 nucleotides: TGTGCCAGCAGTTCAGCTCGGGGATCCACTGAAGCTTTCTTT.